The clone carrying this TCR beta chain occurred many times. The data are from a study of CD8+CD57+ T cells in acquired aplastic anemia. Previously, flow cytometry had revealed CD8+CD57+ cell expansion in the patients chosen for sequencing. It was genomic DNA that served as the template for profiling TCR beta VDJ and CDR3. TCRdb passed the reads through MiXCR, listing each CDR3 protein once. The profile shows about 150,000 distinct CDR3 sequences, about 48% of them singletons. This CDR3 comprises 15 residues. Germline assignment: CDR1 MRHNA and CDR2 SNTAGT. V shed 0 bases and J 4 bases; nucleotides not matched to a gene: 6.

V and J are TRBV6-4 and TRBJ2-7; 7 bases agree with TRBD1. Material: sorted CD4+, CD8+, or CD8+CD57+ T cells (not recorded which) from PBMCs. The receptor comes from a human donor with aplastic anemia. CDR3 in amino acids: CASSDSGGAVYEQYF. In nucleotides, the CDR3 is TGTGCCAGCAGTGACTCAGGGGGCGCAGTGTACGAGCAGTACTTC.